The following is a TCR beta chain sequence with its context. The entry originates in a study of OX40 agonist ivuxolimab in advanced cancers. Sequenced by immunoSEQ multiplex PCR; TCRdb stores in-frame clones only, minus some. The sample contains about 77,000 clones, more than 75% of which appear only once. Trimming shortened V by 3 bases and J by 6 bases, and 6 bases separated the two germline ends. CDR3 length equals 11 residues. The germline CDR1 and CDR2 sequences are MDHEN and SYDVKM. The TCR originated in an adult with an advanced solid tumor such as melanoma, head and neck, liver or kidney cancer. Specimen: CD4+ or CD8+ T cells sorted from blood, collected in a trial of the OX40 agonist ivuxolimab. The chain carries TRBV28 and TRBJ2-7; D unclear. CDR3 in DNA: TGTGCCAGCAGTTTCTATGGCGAGCAGTACTTC. Its translation is CASSFYGEQYF.